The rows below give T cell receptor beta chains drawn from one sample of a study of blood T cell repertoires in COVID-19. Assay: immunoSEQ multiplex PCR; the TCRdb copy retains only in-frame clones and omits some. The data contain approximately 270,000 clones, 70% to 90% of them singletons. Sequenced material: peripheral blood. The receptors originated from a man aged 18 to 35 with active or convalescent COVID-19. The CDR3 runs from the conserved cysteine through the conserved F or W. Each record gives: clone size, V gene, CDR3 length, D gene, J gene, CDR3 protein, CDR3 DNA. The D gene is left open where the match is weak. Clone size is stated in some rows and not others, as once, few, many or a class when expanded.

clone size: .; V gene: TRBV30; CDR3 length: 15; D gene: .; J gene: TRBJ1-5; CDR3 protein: CAWSDQKYSNQPQHF; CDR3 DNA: TGTGCCTGGAGTGATCAGAAATATAGCAATCAGCCCCAGCATTTT
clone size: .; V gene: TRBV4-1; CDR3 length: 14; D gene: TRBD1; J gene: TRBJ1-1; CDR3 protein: CASSQEPGGPEAFF; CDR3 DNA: TGCGCCAGCAGCCAAGAGCCAGGGGGCCCTGAAGCTTTCTTT
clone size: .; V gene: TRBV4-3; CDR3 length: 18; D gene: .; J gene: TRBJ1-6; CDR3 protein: CASSQDRLGSSYNSPLHF; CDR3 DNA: TGCGCCAGCAGCCAAGATCGGTTGGGGAGCTCCTATAATTCACCCCTCCACTTT
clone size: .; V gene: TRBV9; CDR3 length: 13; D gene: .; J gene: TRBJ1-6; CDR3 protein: CASSVADNSPLHF; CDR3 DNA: TGTGCCAGCAGCGTAGCCGATAATTCACCCCTCCACTTT
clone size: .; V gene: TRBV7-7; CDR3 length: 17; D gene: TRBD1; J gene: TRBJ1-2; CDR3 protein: CASSPLTGEGPNYGYTF; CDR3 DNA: TGTGCCAGCAGCCCATTGACAGGGGAGGGTCCTAACTATGGCTACACCTTC
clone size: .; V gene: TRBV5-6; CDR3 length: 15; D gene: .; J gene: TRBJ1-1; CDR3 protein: CASSFPGHQNTEAFF; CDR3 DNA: TGTGCCAGCAGCTTTCCAGGACACCAGAACACTGAAGCTTTCTTT
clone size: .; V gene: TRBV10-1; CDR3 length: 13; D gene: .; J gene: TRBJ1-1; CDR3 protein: CASSGAMNTEAFF; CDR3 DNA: TGCGCCAGCAGTGGGGCAATGAACACTGAAGCTTTCTTT
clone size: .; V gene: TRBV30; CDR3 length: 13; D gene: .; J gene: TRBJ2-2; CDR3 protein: CAWSVQRTGELFF; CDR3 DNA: TGTGCCTGGAGTGTCCAGAGGACCGGGGAGCTGTTTTTT
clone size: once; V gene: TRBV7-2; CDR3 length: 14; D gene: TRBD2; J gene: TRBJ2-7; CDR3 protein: CASRVLTSAYEQYF; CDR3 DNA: TGTGCCAGCAGAGTACTCACTAGCGCATACGAGCAGTACTTC
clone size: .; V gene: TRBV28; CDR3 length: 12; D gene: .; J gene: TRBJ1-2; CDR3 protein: CASWSVNYGYTF; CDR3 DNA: TGTGCCAGCTGGAGCGTGAACTATGGCTACACCTTC
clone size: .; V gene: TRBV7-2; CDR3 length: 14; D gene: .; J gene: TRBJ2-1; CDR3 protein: CASRPPRDYNEQFF; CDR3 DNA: TGTGCCAGCAGACCCCCGAGGGACTACAATGAGCAGTTCTTC
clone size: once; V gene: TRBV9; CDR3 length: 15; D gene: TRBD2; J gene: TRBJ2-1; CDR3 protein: CASSVVPGGGNEQFF; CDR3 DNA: TGTGCCAGCAGCGTCGTCCCGGGGGGGGGCAATGAGCAGTTCTTC
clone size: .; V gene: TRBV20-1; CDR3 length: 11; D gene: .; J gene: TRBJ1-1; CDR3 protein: CSALVRVEAFF; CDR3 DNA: TGCAGTGCCCTAGTGAGGGTTGAAGCTTTCTTT
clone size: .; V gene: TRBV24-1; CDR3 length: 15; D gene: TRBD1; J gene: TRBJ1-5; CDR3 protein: CATSDQKGGVQPQHF; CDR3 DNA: TGTGCCACCAGCGATCAAAAAGGGGGCGTTCAGCCCCAGCATTTT
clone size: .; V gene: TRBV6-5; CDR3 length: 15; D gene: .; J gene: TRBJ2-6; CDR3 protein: CASSYVQAGANVLTF; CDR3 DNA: TGTGCCAGCAGTTACGTCCAGGCGGGGGCCAACGTCCTGACTTTC
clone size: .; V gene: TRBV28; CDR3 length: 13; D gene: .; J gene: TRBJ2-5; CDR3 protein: CASRRQYQETQYF; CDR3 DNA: TGTGCCAGCAGGCGGCAGTACCAAGAGACCCAGTACTTC
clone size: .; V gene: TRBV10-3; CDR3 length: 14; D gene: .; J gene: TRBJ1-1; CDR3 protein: CAIKIDSMNTEAFF; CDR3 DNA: TGTGCCATCAAAATAGACAGCATGAACACTGAAGCTTTCTTT
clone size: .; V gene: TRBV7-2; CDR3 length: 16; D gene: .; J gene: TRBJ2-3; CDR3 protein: CASSLRERYGADTQYF; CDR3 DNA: TGTGCCAGCAGCTTAAGGGAGCGGTACGGGGCAGATACGCAGTATTTT
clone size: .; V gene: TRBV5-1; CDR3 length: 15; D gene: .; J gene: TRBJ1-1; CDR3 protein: CASSWENRANTEAFF; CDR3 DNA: TGCGCCAGCAGCTGGGAGAACAGGGCGAACACTGAAGCTTTCTTT
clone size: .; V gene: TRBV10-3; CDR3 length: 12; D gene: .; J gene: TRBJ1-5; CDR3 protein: CAISDSRQPQHF; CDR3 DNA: TGTGCCATCAGTGATTCGAGGCAGCCCCAGCATTTT
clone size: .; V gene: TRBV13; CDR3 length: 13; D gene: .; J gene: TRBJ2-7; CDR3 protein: CASSLGGDYEQYF; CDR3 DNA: TGTGCCAGCAGCTTAGGCGGGGACTACGAGCAGTACTTC
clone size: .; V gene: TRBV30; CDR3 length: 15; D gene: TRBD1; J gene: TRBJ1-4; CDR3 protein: CAWPMGQGAVEKLFF; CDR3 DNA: TGTGCCTGGCCCATGGGTCAGGGGGCGGTTGAAAAACTGTTTTTT
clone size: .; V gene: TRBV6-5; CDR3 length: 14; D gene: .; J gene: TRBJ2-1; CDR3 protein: CASRGGDANNEQFF; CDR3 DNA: TGTGCCAGCAGGGGCGGGGACGCCAACAATGAGCAGTTCTTC
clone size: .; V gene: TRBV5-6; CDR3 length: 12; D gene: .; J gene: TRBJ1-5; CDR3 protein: CASSSGGQPQHF; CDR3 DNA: TGTGCCAGCAGCTCCGGAGGACAGCCCCAGCATTTT
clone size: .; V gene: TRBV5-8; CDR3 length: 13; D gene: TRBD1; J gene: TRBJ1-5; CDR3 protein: CATLDRKGQPQHF; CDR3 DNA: TGTGCCACCTTGGACAGGAAGGGGCAGCCCCAGCATTTT
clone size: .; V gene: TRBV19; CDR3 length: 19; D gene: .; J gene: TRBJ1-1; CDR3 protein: CASSMGSEAFGGWYTEAFF; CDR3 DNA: TGTGCCAGTAGTATGGGCTCGGAGGCGTTCGGAGGTTGGTACACTGAAGCTTTCTTT
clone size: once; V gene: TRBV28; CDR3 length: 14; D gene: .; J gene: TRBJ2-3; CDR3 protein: CASRLPQSADTQYF; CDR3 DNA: TGTGCCAGCAGGTTACCCCAGAGCGCAGATACGCAGTATTTT
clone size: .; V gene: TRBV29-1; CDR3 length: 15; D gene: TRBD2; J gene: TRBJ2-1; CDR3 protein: CSVVRLAGSYNEQFF; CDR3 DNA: TGCAGCGTAGTAAGGCTAGCGGGATCCTACAATGAGCAGTTCTTC
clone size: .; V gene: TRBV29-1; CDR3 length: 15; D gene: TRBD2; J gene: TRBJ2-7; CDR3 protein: CSVERGLAGGYEQYF; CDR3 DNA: TGCAGCGTTGAACGGGGGCTAGCGGGAGGCTACGAGCAGTACTTC
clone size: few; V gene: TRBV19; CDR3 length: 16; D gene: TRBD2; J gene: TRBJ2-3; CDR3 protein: CASSIEGGRAPDTQYF; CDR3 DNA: TGTGCCAGTAGTATAGAGGGCGGGAGGGCTCCAGATACGCAGTATTTT
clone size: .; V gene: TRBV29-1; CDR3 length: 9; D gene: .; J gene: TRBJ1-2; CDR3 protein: CSVDSGYTF; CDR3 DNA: TGCAGCGTTGATAGTGGCTACACCTTC
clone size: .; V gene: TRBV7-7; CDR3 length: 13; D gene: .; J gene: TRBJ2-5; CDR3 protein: CASSPDTQETQYF; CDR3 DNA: TGTGCTAGCAGCCCGGACACCCAAGAGACCCAGTACTTC
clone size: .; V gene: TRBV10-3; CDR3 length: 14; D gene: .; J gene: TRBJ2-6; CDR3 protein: CAISEGLGANVLTF; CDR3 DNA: TGTGCCATCAGTGAGGGGCTCGGGGCCAACGTCCTGACTTTC